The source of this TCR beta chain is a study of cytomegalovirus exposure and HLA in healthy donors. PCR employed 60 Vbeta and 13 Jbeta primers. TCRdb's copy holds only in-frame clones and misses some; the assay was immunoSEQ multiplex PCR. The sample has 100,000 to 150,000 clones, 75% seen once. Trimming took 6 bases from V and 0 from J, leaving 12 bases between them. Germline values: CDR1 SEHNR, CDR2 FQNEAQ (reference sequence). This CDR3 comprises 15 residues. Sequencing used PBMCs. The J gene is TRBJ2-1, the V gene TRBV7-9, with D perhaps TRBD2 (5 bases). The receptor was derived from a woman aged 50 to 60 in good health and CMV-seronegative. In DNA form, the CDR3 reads TGTGCCAGCAGTCCAAGGAGGCCCTCCTACAATGAGCAGTTCTTC. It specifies CASSPRRPSYNEQFF.